The rows below give T cell receptor beta chains drawn from one sample of a study of T-cell reconstitution after alpha-beta-depleted transplantation in children. TCRdb called the PCR reads again in MiXCR, with one record for every CDR3 protein. The sample has 450,000 to 550,000 distinct CDR3 sequences; more than 9.5% are singletons. The source was PBMCs, mostly from graft donor cells, collected 180 days after TCRalphabeta/CD19-depleted stem cell transplant. Receptor source: a female patient younger than 10 who had a stem cell transplant for aplastic anemia, so the T cells may come from the graft donor. CDR3s include the opening cysteine and the closing phenylalanine or tryptophan. Each record gives: D gene, V gene, J gene, clone size, CDR3 protein, CDR3 DNA. A D gene is named only where the DNA matches it firmly. Rows may omit the clone size; those that give it use once, few, many or a size class.

d_call: .; v_call: TRBV7-9; j_call: TRBJ2-1; clone_size: few; cdr3_aa: CASRGDTYNEQFF; cdr3_nt: TGTGCCAGCCGCGGGGACACCTACAATGAGCAGTTCTTC
d_call: TRBD2; v_call: TRBV18; j_call: TRBJ2-1; clone_size: few; cdr3_aa: CASSPRSGRGSEQFF; cdr3_nt: TGTGCCAGCTCACCCCGTAGCGGGAGAGGCAGTGAGCAGTTCTTC
d_call: .; v_call: TRBV6-1; j_call: TRBJ2-2; clone_size: many; cdr3_aa: CASSPQGTTGELFF; cdr3_nt: TGTGCCAGCAGTCCACAGGGTACCACCGGGGAGCTGTTTTTT
d_call: TRBD1; v_call: TRBV28; j_call: TRBJ2-1; clone_size: .; cdr3_aa: CASSPGQEIFF; cdr3_nt: TGTGCCAGCAGTCCGGGACAGGAAATTTTCTTC
d_call: .; v_call: TRBV7-9; j_call: TRBJ1-1; clone_size: few; cdr3_aa: CASSETRDTEAFF; cdr3_nt: TGTGCCAGCAGCGAAACTAGAGACACTGAAGCTTTCTTT
d_call: .; v_call: TRBV7-6; j_call: TRBJ2-5; clone_size: many; cdr3_aa: CASSLDPGRETQYF; cdr3_nt: TGTGCCAGCAGCTTAGATCCAGGAAGAGAGACCCAGTACTTC
d_call: TRBD1; v_call: TRBV11-2; j_call: TRBJ2-5; clone_size: few; cdr3_aa: CASSQTIGTGGEETQYF; cdr3_nt: TGTGCCAGCAGCCAGACGATCGGGACAGGGGGCGAAGAGACCCAGTACTTC
d_call: TRBD2; v_call: TRBV12-3/TRBV12-4; j_call: TRBJ2-7; clone_size: many; cdr3_aa: CASSTSGGPYEQYF; cdr3_nt: TGTGCCAGCTCGACTAGCGGGGGTCCCTACGAGCAGTACTTC
d_call: .; v_call: TRBV12-3/TRBV12-4; j_call: TRBJ1-5; clone_size: .; cdr3_aa: CASSLGHNSNQPQHF; cdr3_nt: TGTGCCAGCAGTTTGGGCCATAATAGCAATCAGCCCCAGCATTTT
d_call: .; v_call: TRBV7-2; j_call: TRBJ2-5; clone_size: .; cdr3_aa: CASSLAGVRAGQYF; cdr3_nt: TGTGCCAGCAGCTTAGCGGGCGTCAGGGCGGGCCAGTACTTC
d_call: .; v_call: TRBV28; j_call: TRBJ2-5; clone_size: few; cdr3_aa: CASSQTAEGGETQYF; cdr3_nt: TGTGCCAGCAGCCAGACAGCGGAGGGGGGAGAGACCCAGTACTTC
d_call: .; v_call: TRBV20-1; j_call: TRBJ2-3; clone_size: few; cdr3_aa: CSASAPGDTQYF; cdr3_nt: TGCAGTGCCTCCGCCCCGGGAGATACGCAGTATTTT
d_call: TRBD1; v_call: TRBV18; j_call: TRBJ2-7; clone_size: few; cdr3_aa: CASSLNNAQDRGYEQYF; cdr3_nt: TGTGCCAGCTCACTAAATAACGCCCAGGACAGGGGTTACGAGCAGTACTTC
d_call: .; v_call: TRBV20-1; j_call: TRBJ1-4; clone_size: few; cdr3_aa: CSARNHRVTNEKLFF; cdr3_nt: TGCAGTGCTCGCAACCACAGGGTAACTAATGAAAAACTGTTTTTT
d_call: .; v_call: TRBV7-6; j_call: TRBJ1-1; clone_size: few; cdr3_aa: CASSLAAGSRTEAFF; cdr3_nt: TGTGCCAGCAGCTTAGCGGCAGGGAGCCGAACTGAAGCTTTCTTT
d_call: .; v_call: TRBV19; j_call: TRBJ1-5; clone_size: few; cdr3_aa: CASSNPRGASNQPQHF; cdr3_nt: TGTGCCAGTAGTAACCCCCGAGGGGCCTCCAATCAGCCCCAGCATTTT
d_call: TRBD2; v_call: TRBV4-1; j_call: TRBJ2-3; clone_size: few; cdr3_aa: CASSLGAGASTDTQYF; cdr3_nt: TGCGCCAGCAGCCTCGGAGCGGGGGCTAGCACAGATACGCAGTATTTT
d_call: TRBD1; v_call: TRBV18; j_call: TRBJ2-4; clone_size: few; cdr3_aa: CASSPPGQGRNIQYF; cdr3_nt: TGTGCCAGCTCACCACCGGGACAGGGCAGGAACATTCAGTACTTC
d_call: .; v_call: TRBV12-5; j_call: TRBJ2-1; clone_size: .; cdr3_aa: CASGLSRGGEQFF; cdr3_nt: TGTGCTAGTGGTTTGTCCAGGGGTGGTGAGCAGTTCTTC
d_call: .; v_call: TRBV12-3/TRBV12-4; j_call: TRBJ1-1; clone_size: .; cdr3_aa: CASSFLSNTEAFF; cdr3_nt: TGTGCCAGCAGTTTCTTATCTAACACTGAAGCTTTCTTT
d_call: TRBD2; v_call: TRBV9; j_call: TRBJ2-1; clone_size: .; cdr3_aa: CASSGRGALAGVDNEQFF; cdr3_nt: TGTGCCAGCAGCGGTAGAGGGGCCCTAGCGGGAGTAGACAATGAGCAGTTCTTC
d_call: .; v_call: TRBV5-6; j_call: TRBJ2-5; clone_size: few; cdr3_aa: CASSLVSGVRQETQYF; cdr3_nt: TGTGCCAGCAGCTTGGTGTCAGGGGTTCGGCAAGAGACCCAGTACTTC
d_call: .; v_call: TRBV20-1; j_call: TRBJ1-2; clone_size: many; cdr3_aa: CSALGGRYGYTF; cdr3_nt: TGCAGTGCTTTGGGTGGTCGCTATGGCTACACCTTC
d_call: .; v_call: TRBV11-2; j_call: TRBJ1-6; clone_size: .; cdr3_aa: CASSLARADSSPLHF; cdr3_nt: TGTGCCAGCAGCTTGGCGCGGGCCGACTCTTCACCCCTCCACTTT
d_call: .; v_call: TRBV11-2; j_call: TRBJ2-1; clone_size: few; cdr3_aa: CASSGSGHLFYNEQFF; cdr3_nt: TGTGCCAGCAGCGGATCGGGACACCTTTTCTACAATGAGCAGTTCTTC
d_call: .; v_call: TRBV12-3/TRBV12-4; j_call: TRBJ1-2; clone_size: few; cdr3_aa: CASSLRSSPRGYGYTF; cdr3_nt: TGTGCCAGCAGTTTGAGGAGCTCCCCAAGGGGCTATGGCTACACCTTC
d_call: .; v_call: TRBV5-1; j_call: TRBJ1-1; clone_size: many; cdr3_aa: CASSNYRETDLAEAFF; cdr3_nt: TGCGCCAGCAGCAATTACAGGGAGACAGATCTGGCGGAAGCTTTCTTT
d_call: .; v_call: TRBV7-2; j_call: TRBJ2-6; clone_size: .; cdr3_aa: CASSLAGPLSGANVLTF; cdr3_nt: TGTGCCAGCAGCTTAGCCGGACCGCTTTCTGGGGCCAACGTCCTGACTTTC
d_call: .; v_call: TRBV5-1; j_call: TRBJ1-4; clone_size: few; cdr3_aa: CASSLVARPASNEKLFF; cdr3_nt: TGCGCCAGCAGCTTGGTGGCTAGGCCTGCTTCTAATGAAAAACTGTTTTTT
d_call: TRBD2; v_call: TRBV12-3/TRBV12-4; j_call: TRBJ2-5; clone_size: many; cdr3_aa: CASSSPTAGKQETQYF; cdr3_nt: TGTGCCAGCAGTTCCCCTACAGCGGGGAAACAAGAGACCCAGTACTTC
d_call: TRBD1; v_call: TRBV20-1; j_call: TRBJ1-1; clone_size: few; cdr3_aa: CSARGTANTEAFF; cdr3_nt: TGCAGTGCTAGGGGGACAGCGAACACTGAAGCTTTCTTT
d_call: .; v_call: TRBV12-3/TRBV12-4; j_call: TRBJ1-5; clone_size: many; cdr3_aa: CASSLSGSAGQPQHF; cdr3_nt: TGTGCCAGCAGTTTATCGGGCAGCGCGGGTCAGCCCCAGCATTTT
d_call: .; v_call: TRBV7-2; j_call: TRBJ2-5; clone_size: many; cdr3_aa: CASSLAKTTQETQYF; cdr3_nt: TGTGCCAGCAGCTTAGCGAAGACTACACAAGAGACCCAGTACTTC
d_call: TRBD1; v_call: TRBV25-1; j_call: TRBJ2-7; clone_size: .; cdr3_aa: CASSAGGQGIFYEQYF; cdr3_nt: TGTGCCAGCAGTGCGGGTGGACAGGGTATTTTCTACGAGCAGTACTTC
d_call: .; v_call: TRBV4-3; j_call: TRBJ2-3; clone_size: .; cdr3_aa: CASSQVGSLRGTDTQYF; cdr3_nt: TGCGCCAGCAGCCAAGTCGGGTCCCTTCGGGGCACAGATACGCAGTATTTT
d_call: TRBD2; v_call: TRBV9; j_call: TRBJ2-1; clone_size: .; cdr3_aa: CASSVATSGTYNEQFF; cdr3_nt: TGTGCCAGCAGCGTAGCTACTAGCGGGACGTACAATGAGCAGTTCTTC
d_call: .; v_call: TRBV7-2; j_call: TRBJ2-3; clone_size: .; cdr3_aa: CASRFPLRNPDTQYF; cdr3_nt: TGTGCCAGCAGGTTCCCTTTGCGGAACCCAGATACGCAGTATTTT
d_call: .; v_call: TRBV29-1; j_call: TRBJ2-7; clone_size: .; cdr3_aa: CSVEIGLGTYEQYF; cdr3_nt: TGCAGCGTTGAAATCGGGTTGGGCACCTACGAGCAGTACTTC
d_call: .; v_call: TRBV6-2/TRBV6-3; j_call: TRBJ1-5; clone_size: .; cdr3_aa: CASSSRAVGAFSNQPQHF; cdr3_nt: TGTGCCAGCAGTAGCCGTGCAGTGGGGGCGTTTAGCAATCAGCCCCAGCATTTT
d_call: .; v_call: TRBV6-1; j_call: TRBJ2-1; clone_size: few; cdr3_aa: CASSRETWVNEQFF; cdr3_nt: TGTGCCAGCAGTCGGGAGACTTGGGTCAATGAGCAGTTCTTC
d_call: TRBD2; v_call: TRBV12-3/TRBV12-4; j_call: TRBJ2-7; clone_size: .; cdr3_aa: CAISFSRTSGRGMTYEQYF; cdr3_nt: TGTGCCATCAGTTTTTCCCGGACTAGCGGGAGAGGGATGACCTACGAGCAGTACTTC
d_call: .; v_call: TRBV14; j_call: TRBJ2-7; clone_size: .; cdr3_aa: CASPRRDLSEQYF; cdr3_nt: TGTGCCAGTCCTCGGCGGGACCTATCCGAGCAGTACTTC
d_call: .; v_call: TRBV30; j_call: TRBJ2-2; clone_size: .; cdr3_aa: CAWMGDTGELFF; cdr3_nt: TGTGCCTGGATGGGTGATACCGGGGAGCTGTTTTTT
d_call: .; v_call: TRBV20-1; j_call: TRBJ2-1; clone_size: .; cdr3_aa: CSALDWTSYNEQFF; cdr3_nt: TGCAGTGCTTTAGACTGGACCTCCTACAATGAGCAGTTCTTC
d_call: TRBD1; v_call: TRBV5-1; j_call: TRBJ1-4; clone_size: few; cdr3_aa: CASSASGTAGANEKLFF; cdr3_nt: TGCGCCAGCAGCGCTAGTGGGACAGCTGGGGCTAATGAAAAACTGTTTTTT
d_call: TRBD2; v_call: TRBV20-1; j_call: TRBJ2-1; clone_size: few; cdr3_aa: CSAFSGSSYNEQFF; cdr3_nt: TGCAGTGCCTTTAGCGGGAGTTCCTACAATGAGCAGTTCTTC
d_call: .; v_call: TRBV28; j_call: TRBJ2-3; clone_size: .; cdr3_aa: CASSLYLGQGEGTQYF; cdr3_nt: TGTGCCAGCAGTTTATATCTTGGGCAGGGGGAGGGTACGCAGTATTTT
d_call: .; v_call: TRBV7-6; j_call: TRBJ2-5; clone_size: few; cdr3_aa: CASSLYAETQYF; cdr3_nt: TGTGCCAGCAGCTTATATGCGGAGACCCAGTACTTC
d_call: .; v_call: TRBV7-2; j_call: TRBJ1-2; clone_size: few; cdr3_aa: CASSIYTAGSYGYTF; cdr3_nt: TGTGCCAGCAGCATTTATACGGCGGGAAGCTATGGCTACACCTTC
d_call: .; v_call: TRBV7-2; j_call: TRBJ2-3; clone_size: .; cdr3_aa: CASSWESTDTQYF; cdr3_nt: TGTGCCAGCAGCTGGGAGAGCACAGATACGCAGTATTTT
d_call: .; v_call: TRBV4-3; j_call: TRBJ1-2; clone_size: .; cdr3_aa: CASSQTGDSRKTF; cdr3_nt: TGCGCCAGCAGCCAAACAGGTGATTCTAGGAAGACCTTC
d_call: .; v_call: TRBV7-9; j_call: TRBJ1-2; clone_size: many; cdr3_aa: CASSLDSGNYGYTF; cdr3_nt: TGTGCCAGCAGCTTAGACAGTGGAAACTATGGCTACACCTTC
d_call: TRBD1; v_call: TRBV19; j_call: TRBJ1-1; clone_size: few; cdr3_aa: CASRDRGRAFF; cdr3_nt: TGTGCCAGTCGAGACAGGGGACGAGCTTTCTTT